This T cell receptor (beta chain) was found in a study of spatial heterogeneity in lung cancer. Study-wide background: Among detected sequences, beta-chain ones consistently exceeded alpha-chain ones in number. Raw reads contained each unique TCR and UMI combination more than ten times on average. Study observations and caveats: Ubiquitous and regional expanded TCR counts correlated with ubiquitous and regional nonsynonymous mutations, respectively. Tumor mutation count correlated with how many alpha and beta TCRs expanded intratumorally.

TCRdb re-called the 5' RACE reads with MiXCR, one entry per CDR3 protein. The sample holds approximately 11,000 distinct CDR3 sequences, approximately 7.5% seen once. The CDR3 has 20 amino acids. V was clipped by 4 bases and J by 7 bases; unmatched bases: 22. Germline V gives CDR1 MDHEN, CDR2 SYDVKM. Sample time point: sample taken at primary tumor resection. Points on this clonotype: The antigen is not known. As an off-target read in a library built for alpha chains, this beta chain has a frequency of little significance.

This sequence originates from a female donor with early-stage non-small cell lung cancer. This material consisted of lung tumor tissue, taken at surgery. The gene calls are TRBV28 and TRBJ1-3; 10 bases fit TRBD1. The CDR3 DNA follows: TGTGCCAGCAGTTCCTTAAACACGAACCCGGGACAGGGGTCAGGGAACACCATATATTTT. Encoded protein: CASSSLNTNPGQGSGNTIYF.